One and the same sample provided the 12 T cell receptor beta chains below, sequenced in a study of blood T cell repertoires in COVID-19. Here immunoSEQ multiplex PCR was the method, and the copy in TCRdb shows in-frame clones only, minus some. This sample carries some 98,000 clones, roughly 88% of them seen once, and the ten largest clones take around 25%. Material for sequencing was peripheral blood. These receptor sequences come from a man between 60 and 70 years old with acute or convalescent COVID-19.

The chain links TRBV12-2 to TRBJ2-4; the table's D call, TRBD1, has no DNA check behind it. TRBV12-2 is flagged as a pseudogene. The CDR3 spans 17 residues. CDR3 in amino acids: CASPYNSGGLAKNIQYF. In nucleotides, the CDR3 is TGTGCAAGTCCCTACAATTCAGGGGGACTAGCCAAAAACATTCAGTACTTC.

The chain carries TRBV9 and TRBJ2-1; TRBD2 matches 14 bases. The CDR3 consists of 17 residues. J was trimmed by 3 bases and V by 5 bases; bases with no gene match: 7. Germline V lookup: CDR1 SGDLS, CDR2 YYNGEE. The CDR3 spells CASSRTSGGSVYNEQFF. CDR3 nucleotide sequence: TGTGCCAGCAGTCGGACTAGCGGGGGGTCGGTCTACAATGAGCAGTTCTTC.

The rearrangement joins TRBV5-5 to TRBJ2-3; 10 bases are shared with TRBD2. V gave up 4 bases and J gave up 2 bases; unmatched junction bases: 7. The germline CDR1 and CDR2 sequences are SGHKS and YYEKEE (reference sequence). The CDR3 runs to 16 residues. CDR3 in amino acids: CASSPLAGANTDTQYF. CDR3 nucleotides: TGTGCCAGCAGCCCTCTAGCGGGGGCCAACACAGATACGCAGTATTTT.

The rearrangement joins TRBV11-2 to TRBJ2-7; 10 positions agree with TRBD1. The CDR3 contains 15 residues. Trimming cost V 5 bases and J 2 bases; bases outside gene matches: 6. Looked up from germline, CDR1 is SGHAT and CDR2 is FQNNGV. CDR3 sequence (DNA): TGTGCCAGCAGCCGCTCCGGGACAGGGGCCTACGAGCAGTACTTC. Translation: CASSRSGTGAYEQYF.

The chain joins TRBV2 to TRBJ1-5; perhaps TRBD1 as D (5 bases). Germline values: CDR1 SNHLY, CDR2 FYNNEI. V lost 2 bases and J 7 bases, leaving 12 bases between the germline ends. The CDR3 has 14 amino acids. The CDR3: CASSEMVGRQPQHF. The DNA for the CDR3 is TGTGCCAGCAGTGAAATGGTGGGGCGGCAGCCCCAGCATTTT. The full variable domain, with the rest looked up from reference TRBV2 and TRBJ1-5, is EPEVTQTPSHQVTQMGQEVILRCVPISNHLYFYWYRQILGQKVEFLVSFYNNEISEKSEIFDDQFSVERPDGSNFTLKIRSTKLEDSAMYFCASSEMVGRQPQHFGDGTRLSIL.

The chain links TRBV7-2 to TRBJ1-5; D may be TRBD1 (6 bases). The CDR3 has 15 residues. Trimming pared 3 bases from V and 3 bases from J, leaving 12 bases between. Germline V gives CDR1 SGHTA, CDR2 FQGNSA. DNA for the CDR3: TGTGCCAGCAGCTTGAAAGGACAGATCAATCAGCCCCAGCATTTT. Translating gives CASSLKGQINQPQHF.

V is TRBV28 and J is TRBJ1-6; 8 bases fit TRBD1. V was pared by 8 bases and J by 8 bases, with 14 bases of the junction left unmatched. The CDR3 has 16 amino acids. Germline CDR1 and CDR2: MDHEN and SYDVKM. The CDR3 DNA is TGTGCCAGCCAAAACCACAGGACAGGGTGGGATTCACCCCTCCACTTT. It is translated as CASQNHRTGWDSPLHF.

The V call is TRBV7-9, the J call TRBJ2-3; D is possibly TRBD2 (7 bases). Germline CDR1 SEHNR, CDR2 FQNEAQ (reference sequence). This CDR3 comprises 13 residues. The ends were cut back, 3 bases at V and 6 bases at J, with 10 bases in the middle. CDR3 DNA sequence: TGTGCCAGCAGCTTCCGGGGGGCCGATACGCAGTATTTT. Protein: CASSFRGADTQYF.

CDR3 DNA sequence: TGTGCCAGCAGTCGACAGGACTACGAGCAGTACGTC. Amino acids: CASSRQDYEQYV. The chain is built from TRBV6-6 and TRBJ2-7, with D perhaps TRBD1 (6 bases). Germline V lookup: CDR1 MNHNY, CDR2 SVGAGI (reference sequence). The V and J ends lost 5 bases and 3 bases respectively, with 8 bases between them. This CDR3 has 12 residues.

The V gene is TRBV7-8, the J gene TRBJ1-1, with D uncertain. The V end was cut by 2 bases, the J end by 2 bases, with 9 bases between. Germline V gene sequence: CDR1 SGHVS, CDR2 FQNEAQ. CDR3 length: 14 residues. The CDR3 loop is CASSLTAPNTEAFF. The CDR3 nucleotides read TGTGCCAGCAGCTTAACAGCCCCAAACACTGAAGCTTTCTTT.

The CDR3 DNA follows: TGTGCCTGGAGCCGGGACAGCCGGAATGAAAAACTGTTTTTT. Encoded protein: CAWSRDSRNEKLFF. The chain uses TRBV30 and TRBJ1-4, with 7 bases matching TRBD1. J gave up 5 bases and V 3 bases, and 6 bases lay outside the gene matches. From germline, CDR1 is GTSNPN and CDR2 SVGIG (reference sequence). CDR3 length equals 14 residues.

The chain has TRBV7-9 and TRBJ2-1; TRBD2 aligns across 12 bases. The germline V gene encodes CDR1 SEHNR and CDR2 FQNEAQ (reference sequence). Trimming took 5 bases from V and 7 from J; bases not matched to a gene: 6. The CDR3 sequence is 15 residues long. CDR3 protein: CASSQLAGGWNEQFF. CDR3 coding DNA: TGTGCCAGCAGCCAACTAGCGGGGGGATGGAATGAGCAGTTCTTC.